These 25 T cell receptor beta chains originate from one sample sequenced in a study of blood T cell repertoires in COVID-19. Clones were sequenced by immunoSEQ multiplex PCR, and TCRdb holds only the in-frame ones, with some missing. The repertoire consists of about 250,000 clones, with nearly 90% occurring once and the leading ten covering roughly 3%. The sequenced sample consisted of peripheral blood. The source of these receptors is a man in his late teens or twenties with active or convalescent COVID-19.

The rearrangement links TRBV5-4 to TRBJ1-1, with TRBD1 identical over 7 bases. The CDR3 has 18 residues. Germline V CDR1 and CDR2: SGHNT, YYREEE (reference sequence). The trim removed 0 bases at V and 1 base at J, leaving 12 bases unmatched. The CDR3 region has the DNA TGTGCCAGCAGCTTGGGGGGACGGACAGGACTCCAGAACACTGAAGCTTTCTTT. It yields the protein CASSLGGRTGLQNTEAFF. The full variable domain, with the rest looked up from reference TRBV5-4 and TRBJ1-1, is ETGVTQSPTHLIKTRGQQVTLRCSSQSGHNTVSWYQQALGQGPQFIFQYYREEENGRGNFPPRFSGLQFPNYSSELNVNALELDDSALYLCASSLGGRTGLQNTEAFFGQGTRLTVV.

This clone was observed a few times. As DNA, the CDR3 is TGCAGCCCCACAGTTCGGGGGGACACAGATACGCAGTATTTT. Translating it yields CSPTVRGDTDTQYF. This chain joins TRBV29-1 and TRBJ2-3, with TRBD2 matching 7 bases. The CDR3 consists of 14 residues. The V and J ends lost 8 bases and 2 bases, in that order; junction bases with no gene match: 10. CDR1 is SQVTM, CDR2 ANQGSEA, per germline.

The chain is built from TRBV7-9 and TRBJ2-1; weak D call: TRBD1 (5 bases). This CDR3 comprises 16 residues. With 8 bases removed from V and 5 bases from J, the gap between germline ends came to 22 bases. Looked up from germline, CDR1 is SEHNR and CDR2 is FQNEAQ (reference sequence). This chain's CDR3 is CASSPLQVGRHNEQFF. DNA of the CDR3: TGTGCCAGCTCCCCTCTCCAGGTGGGGCGGCACAATGAGCAGTTCTTC. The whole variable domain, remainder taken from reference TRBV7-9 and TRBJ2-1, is DTGVSQNPRHKITKRGQNVTFRCDPISEHNRLYWYRQTLGQGPEFLTYFQNEAQLEKSRLLSDRFSAERPKGSFSTLEIQRTEQGDSAMYLCASSPLQVGRHNEQFFGPGTRLTVL.

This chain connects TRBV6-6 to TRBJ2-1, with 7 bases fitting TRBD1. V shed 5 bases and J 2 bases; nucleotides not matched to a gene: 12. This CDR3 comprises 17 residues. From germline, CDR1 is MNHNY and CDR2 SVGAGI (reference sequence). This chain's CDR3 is CASSPVTGKSTYNEQFF. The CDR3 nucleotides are TGTGCCAGCAGTCCGGTGACAGGGAAGTCCACCTACAATGAGCAGTTCTTC.

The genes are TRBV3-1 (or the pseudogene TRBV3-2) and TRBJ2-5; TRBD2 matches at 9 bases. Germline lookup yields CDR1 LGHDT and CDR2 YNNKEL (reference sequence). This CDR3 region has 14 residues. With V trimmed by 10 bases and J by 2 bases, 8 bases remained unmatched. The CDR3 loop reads CATCSAGGQETQYF. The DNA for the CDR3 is TGTGCCACTTGTTCCGCGGGAGGGCAAGAGACCCAGTACTTC.

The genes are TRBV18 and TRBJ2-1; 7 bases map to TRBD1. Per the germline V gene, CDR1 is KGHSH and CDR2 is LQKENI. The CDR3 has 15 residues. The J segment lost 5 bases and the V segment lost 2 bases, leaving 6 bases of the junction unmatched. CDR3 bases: TGTGCCAGCTCACCAAACCCGGGACAGAACAATGAGCAGTTCTTC. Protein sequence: CASSPNPGQNNEQFF.

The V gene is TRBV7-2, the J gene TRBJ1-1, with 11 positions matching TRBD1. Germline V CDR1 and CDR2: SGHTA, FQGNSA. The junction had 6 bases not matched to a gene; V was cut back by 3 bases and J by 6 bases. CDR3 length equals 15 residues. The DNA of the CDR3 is TGTGCCAGCAGCTTCAAGGGACAGGGGGTCGCTGAAGCTTTCTTT. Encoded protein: CASSFKGQGVAEAFF.

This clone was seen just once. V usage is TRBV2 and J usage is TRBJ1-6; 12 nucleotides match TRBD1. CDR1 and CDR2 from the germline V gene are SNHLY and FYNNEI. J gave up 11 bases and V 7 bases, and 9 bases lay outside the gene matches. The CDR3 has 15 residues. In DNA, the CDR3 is TGTGCCAGCACGGCGAGCGGGACAGGGGGCACACCCCTCCACTTT. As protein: CASTASGTGGTPLHF.

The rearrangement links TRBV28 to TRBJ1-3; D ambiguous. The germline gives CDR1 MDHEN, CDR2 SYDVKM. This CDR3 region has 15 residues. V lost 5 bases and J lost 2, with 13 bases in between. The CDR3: CASSRFSVPGNTIYF. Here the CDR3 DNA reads TGTGCCAGCAGTCGGTTTTCGGTCCCTGGAAACACCATATATTTT.

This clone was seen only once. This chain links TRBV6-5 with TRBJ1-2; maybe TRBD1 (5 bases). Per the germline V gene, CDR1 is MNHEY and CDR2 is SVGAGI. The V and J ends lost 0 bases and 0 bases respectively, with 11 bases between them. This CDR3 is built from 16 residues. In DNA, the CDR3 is TGTGCCAGCAGTTACTCTGGGGGGATAGCTAACTATGGCTACACCTTC. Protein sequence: CASSYSGGIANYGYTF.

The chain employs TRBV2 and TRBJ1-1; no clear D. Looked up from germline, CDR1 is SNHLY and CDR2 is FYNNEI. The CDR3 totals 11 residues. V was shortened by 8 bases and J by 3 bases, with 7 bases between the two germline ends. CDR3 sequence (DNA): TGTGCCAGCGGGAGTTACACTGAAGCTTTCTTT. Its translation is CASGSYTEAFF.

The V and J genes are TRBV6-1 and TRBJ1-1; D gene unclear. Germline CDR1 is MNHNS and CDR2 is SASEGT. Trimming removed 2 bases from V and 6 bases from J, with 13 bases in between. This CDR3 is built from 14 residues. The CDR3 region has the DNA TGTGCCAGCAGTGAATCGGGAATCCAGGCTGAAGCTTTCTTT. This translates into CASSESGIQAEAFF.

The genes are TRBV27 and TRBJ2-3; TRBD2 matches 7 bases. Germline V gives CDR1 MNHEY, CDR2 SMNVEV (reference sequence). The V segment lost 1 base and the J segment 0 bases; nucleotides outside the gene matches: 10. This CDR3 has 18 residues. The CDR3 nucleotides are TGTGCCAGCAGTTTATTCCCTAGCGGTGGATCTAGCACAGATACGCAGTATTTT. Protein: CASSLFPSGGSSTDTQYF.

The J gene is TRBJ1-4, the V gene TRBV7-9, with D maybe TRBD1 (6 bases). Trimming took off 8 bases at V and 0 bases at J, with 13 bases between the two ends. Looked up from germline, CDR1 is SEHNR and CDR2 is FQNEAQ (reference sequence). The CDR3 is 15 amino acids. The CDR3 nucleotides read TGTGCCAGCCGGCGACAGGCGGCAACTAATGAAAAACTGTTTTTT. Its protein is CASRRQAATNEKLFF.

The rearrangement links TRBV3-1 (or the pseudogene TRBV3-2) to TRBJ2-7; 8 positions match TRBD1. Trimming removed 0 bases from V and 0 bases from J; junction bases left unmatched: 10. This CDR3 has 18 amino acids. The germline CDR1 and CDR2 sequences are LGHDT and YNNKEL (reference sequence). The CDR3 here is CASSQDRGWTGISYEQYF. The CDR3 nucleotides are TGTGCCAGCAGCCAAGATCGGGGGTGGACAGGGATCTCCTACGAGCAGTACTTC.

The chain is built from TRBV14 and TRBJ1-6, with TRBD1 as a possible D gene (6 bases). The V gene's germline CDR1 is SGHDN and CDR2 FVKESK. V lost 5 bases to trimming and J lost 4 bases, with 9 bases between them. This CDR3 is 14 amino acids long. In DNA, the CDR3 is TGTGCCAGCAGCAAGGGGGATTATAATTCACCCCTCCACTTT. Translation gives CASSKGDYNSPLHF.

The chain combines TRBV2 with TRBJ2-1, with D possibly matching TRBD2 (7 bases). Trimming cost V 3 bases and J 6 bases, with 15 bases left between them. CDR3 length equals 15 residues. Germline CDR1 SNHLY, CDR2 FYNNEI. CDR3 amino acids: CASSDFGGQGNEQFF. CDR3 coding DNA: TGTGCCAGCAGTGATTTCGGGGGGCAAGGCAATGAGCAGTTCTTC.

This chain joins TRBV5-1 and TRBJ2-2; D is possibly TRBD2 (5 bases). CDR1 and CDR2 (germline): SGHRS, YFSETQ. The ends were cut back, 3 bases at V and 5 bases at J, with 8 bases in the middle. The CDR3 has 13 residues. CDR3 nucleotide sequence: TGCGCCAGCAGCTATAGCGTAACCGGGGAGCTGTTTTTT. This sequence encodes CASSYSVTGELFF.

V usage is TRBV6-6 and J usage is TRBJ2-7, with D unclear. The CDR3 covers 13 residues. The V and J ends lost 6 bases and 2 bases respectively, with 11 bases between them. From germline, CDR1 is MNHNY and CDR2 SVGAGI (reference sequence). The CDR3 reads CASSPGSTYEQYF. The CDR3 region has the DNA TGTGCCAGCAGCCCCGGGTCAACCTACGAGCAGTACTTC.

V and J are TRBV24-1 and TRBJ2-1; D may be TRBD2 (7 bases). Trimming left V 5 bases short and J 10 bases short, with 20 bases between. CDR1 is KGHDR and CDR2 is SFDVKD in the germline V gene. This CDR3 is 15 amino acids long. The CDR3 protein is CATSGGGRGYGEQFF. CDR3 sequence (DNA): TGTGCCACCAGTGGGGGGGGCAGGGGCTACGGGGAGCAGTTCTTC.

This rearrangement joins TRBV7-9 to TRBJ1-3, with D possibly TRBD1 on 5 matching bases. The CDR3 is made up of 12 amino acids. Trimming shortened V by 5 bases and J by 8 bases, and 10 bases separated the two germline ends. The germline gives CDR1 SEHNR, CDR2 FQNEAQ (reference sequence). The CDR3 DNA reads TGTGCCAGCAGCATCGGGGGGGACACCATATATTTT. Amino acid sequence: CASSIGGDTIYF.

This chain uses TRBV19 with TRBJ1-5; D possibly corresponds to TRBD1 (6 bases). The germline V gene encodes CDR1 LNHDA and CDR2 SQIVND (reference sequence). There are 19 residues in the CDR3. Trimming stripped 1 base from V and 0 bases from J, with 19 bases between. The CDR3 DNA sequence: TGTGCCAGTAGTATAGGATCGGCAGGGGCCCCCCTTAGCAATCAGCCCCAGCATTTT. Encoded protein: CASSIGSAGAPLSNQPQHF.

CDR3 nucleotides: TGTGCCAGCAGCGCCGCCACTAGCGGGAGTTACGAGCAGTACTTC. Its translation: CASSAATSGSYEQYF. The rearrangement joins TRBV6-5 to TRBJ2-7, with 11 bases fitting TRBD2. The junction had 8 bases not matched to a gene; V was cut back by 6 bases and J by 4 bases. Germline V lookup: CDR1 MNHEY, CDR2 SVGAGI. The CDR3 totals 15 residues.

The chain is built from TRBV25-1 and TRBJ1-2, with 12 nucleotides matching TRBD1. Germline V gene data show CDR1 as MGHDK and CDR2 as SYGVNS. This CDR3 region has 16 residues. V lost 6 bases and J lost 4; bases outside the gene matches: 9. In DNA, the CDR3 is TGTGCCAGCAGCGACCAAGGGACAGGGGGCATCTATGGCTACACCTTC. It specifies CASSDQGTGGIYGYTF.

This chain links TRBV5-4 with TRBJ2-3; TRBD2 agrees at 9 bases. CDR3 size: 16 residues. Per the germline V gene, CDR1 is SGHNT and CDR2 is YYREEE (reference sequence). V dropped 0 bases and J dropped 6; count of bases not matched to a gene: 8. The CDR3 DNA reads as TGTGCCAGCAGCTTGGGGTCGTCTAGCGGGATGGATACGCAGTATTTT. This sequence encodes CASSLGSSSGMDTQYF.